This TCR beta chain stems from a study of blood T cells in healthy people across ages. General study findings and limits: Fewer expanded clones and more diversity marked long-lived versus aged donors.

Each sample used at least 6.5 million PBMCs. PCR was performed a second time for roughly 7 to 11 cycles using a sample-barcoded 5' primer and a J-beta primer mix. Per-sample output comprised a minimum of 2.5 million paired-end reads containing CDR3. TCRdb ran MiXCR on the 5' RACE reads and lists one entry per CDR3 protein. The data hold about 840,000 distinct CDR3 sequences, with 29% observed a single time. There are 14 residues in the CDR3. V lost 1 base, J lost 8 bases, and 14 bases lay in between. For this clonotype: What it binds is unknown.

This same sample was also taken into another study, of T cells of mothers and their children. That study adds: Researchers report slightly higher, though non-significant, overlap in related mother-child pairs than in unrelated pairs.

Sequenced: blood. The chain joins TRBV12-3 or TRBV12-4 to TRBJ1-2, with D maybe TRBD1 (5 bases). The sequence was obtained from a woman aged 40 to 55 in good health. CDR3 amino acids: CASSLVGGNGGYTF. The CDR3 DNA sequence: TGTGCCAGCAGTTTAGTGGGGGGGAATGGCGGCTACACCTTC.